This T cell receptor beta chain was recovered during a study of CD8+CD57+ T cells in acquired aplastic anemia. General study results and limits: Patient and control CD8+ Simpson's diversity was not significantly different. Shared by patients and controls, 25 to 35 CD8+ CDR3s were abundant in patients.

With regard to this clonotype: No antigen is known for it.

All patients picked for sequencing had shown, by flow cytometry, an expansion of CD8+CD57+ cells. Genomic DNA constituted the template upon which TCR beta VDJ and CDR3 profiling was performed. TCRdb reprocessed the reads with MiXCR, giving one entry per CDR3 protein. The data contain 150,000 to 200,000 distinct CDR3 sequences, roughly 50% of them singletons. Trimming shortened V by 3 bases and J by 6 bases, and 13 bases separated the two germline ends. The germline V gene has CDR1 KGHDR and CDR2 SFDVKD. This CDR3 spans 15 amino acids. The sequenced sample was sorted CD4+, CD8+, or CD8+CD57+ T cells (not recorded which) from PBMCs. This TCR came from a human donor with aplastic anemia. The chain combines TRBV24-1 with TRBJ2-2; possibly TRBD1 for D (6 bases). This CDR3 reads CATSDVVRGSGELFF. The CDR3 nucleotides read TGTGCCACCAGTGATGTTGTCAGGGGTTCCGGGGAGCTGTTTTTT.